A single sample is the source of the 23 T cell receptor beta chains below, sequenced in a study of T-cell reconstitution after alpha-beta-depleted transplantation in children. Using unique molecular identifiers, the investigators prepared the TCRbeta library. Using its own MiXCR run on the PCR reads, TCRdb lists one record per CDR3 protein. The table lists 95,000 to 150,000 distinct CDR3 sequences, approximately 22% of them singletons. The input for sequencing was PBMCs, mostly from graft donor cells, taken 180 days after TCRalphabeta/CD19-depleted stem cell transplant. The receptor source for this set is a male patient aged 2-15 years who had a stem cell transplant for chronic granulomatous disease, so the T cells may come from the graft donor.

The genes are TRBV7-2 and TRBJ1-4; D perhaps matches TRBD1 (5 bases). Germline values: CDR1 SGHTA, CDR2 FQGNSA. V lost 5 bases to trimming and J lost 5 bases, with 12 bases between them. This CDR3 contains 14 residues. The CDR3 sequence is CASSHDRGNEKLFF. For the CDR3, the DNA is TGTGCCAGCAGCCACGACAGAGGGAATGAAAAACTGTTTTTT.

This clonotype was counted only a few times. V gene TRBV13 combines with J gene TRBJ2-7; D may match TRBD1 or TRBD2 (5 bases each). There are 15 residues in the CDR3. Per the germline V gene, CDR1 is PRHDT and CDR2 is FYEKMQ (reference sequence). The germline V and J ends were trimmed by 5 bases and 9 bases, with 23 bases remaining between them. The CDR3 nucleotides are TGTGCCAGCAGCACGGAAGCGACGCCGGGGACCGGGCAGTACTTC. As protein: CASSTEATPGTGQYF.

Many counts were recorded for this clonotype. This chain uses TRBV5-1 with TRBJ1-5; D ambiguous. V was cut by 4 bases and J by 3 bases, with 11 bases left in between. CDR1 is SGHRS and CDR2 is YFSETQ in the germline V gene. This CDR3 region has 14 residues. CDR3 nucleotide sequence: TGCGCCAGCAGCGCGACTCCTGACAATCAGCCCCAGCATTTT. This gives the protein CASSATPDNQPQHF.

This clonotype was counted at least ten times. This chain uses TRBV4-2 with TRBJ1-2, with D possibly TRBD1 on 6 matching bases. This CDR3 region has 16 residues. Trimming pared 1 base from V and 3 bases from J, leaving 15 bases between. In germline, CDR1 is LGHNA, CDR2 YNFKEQ. The chain's CDR3 is CASSQAYRVDDYGYTF. The CDR3 DNA reads TGTGCCAGCAGCCAAGCCTACAGGGTAGACGACTATGGCTACACCTTC.

In this sample, this clonotype turned up many times. The rearrangement links TRBV5-1 to TRBJ2-1, with TRBD2 as a possible D gene (6 bases). Germline V CDR1 and CDR2: SGHRS, YFSETQ. This CDR3 is 16 amino acids long. The V gene lost 0 bases and the J gene lost 0 bases, with 10 bases spanning the gap. DNA for the CDR3: TGCGCCAGCAGCTTGGTCCTCGGGAGCTCCTACAATGAGCAGTTCTTC. Encoded protein: CASSLVLGSSYNEQFF.

The rearrangement uses TRBV3-1 and TRBJ2-1; D assignment may be TRBD1 or TRBD2 (5 bases each). Trimming took 3 bases from V and 6 from J, leaving 15 bases between them. Germline V gives CDR1 LGHDT, CDR2 YNNKEL (reference sequence). The length of the CDR3 is 15 residues. The CDR3 protein is CASSQSTGRLNEQFF. The CDR3, as DNA: TGTGCCAGCAGCCAGAGCACGGGACGCCTCAATGAGCAGTTCTTC.

This chain connects TRBV19 to TRBJ2-7, with TRBD2 as a possible D gene (5 bases). Per germline, CDR1 LNHDA and CDR2 SQIVND (reference sequence). CDR3 length equals 14 residues. V gave up 11 bases and J gave up 2 bases, with 19 bases separating them. The CDR3 region is CAFYGVSGTYEQYF. DNA for the CDR3: TGTGCCTTCTATGGGGTGTCGGGAACCTACGAGCAGTACTTC.

The chain joins TRBV24-1 to TRBJ2-7, with 10 bases aligning to TRBD1. V dropped 4 bases and J dropped 8; count of bases not matched to a gene: 7. Germline CDR1 reads KGHDR; CDR2 reads SFDVKD. This CDR3 comprises 14 residues. The CDR3, as DNA: TGTGCCACCAGTGACCCTGGACAGGGGGGCAAGCAGTACTTC. Translating it yields CATSDPGQGGKQYF.

This clonotype was counted at least ten times. The chain is built from TRBV7-2 and TRBJ2-3; tentatively, D is TRBD1 or TRBD2 (6 bases each). The CDR3 totals 15 residues. Germline V gene sequence: CDR1 SGHTA, CDR2 FQGNSA. V was trimmed by 3 bases and J by 0 bases, leaving 10 bases between them. The CDR3 DNA reads as TGTGCCAGCAGCTTTCAGGGGACTAGCACAGATACGCAGTATTTT. It yields the protein CASSFQGTSTDTQYF.

The V gene is TRBV20-1, the J gene TRBJ2-1; 14 bases map to TRBD2. The trim removed 5 bases at V and 10 bases at J, leaving 13 bases unmatched. Looked up from germline, CDR1 is DFQATT and CDR2 is SNEGSKA (reference sequence). The CDR3 loop spans 16 amino acids. Written as DNA, the CDR3 is TGCAGTGCTGACCCCGGGACTAGCGGGAGAATTGGGGAGCAGTTCTTC. As protein: CSADPGTSGRIGEQFF.

V is TRBV6-5 and J is TRBJ2-1; D may be TRBD1 or TRBD2 (6 bases each). The CDR3 totals 13 residues. The germline V gene encodes CDR1 MNHEY and CDR2 SVGAGI. The V and J ends lost 2 bases and 12 bases respectively, with 14 bases between them. CDR3 amino acids: CASSYGRGGGQFF. The DNA of the CDR3 is TGTGCCAGCAGTTACGGACGAGGAGGGGGGCAGTTCTTC.

The rearrangement joins TRBV20-1 to TRBJ2-3; D remains unclear. The length of the CDR3 is 12 residues. The V gene lost 5 bases and the J gene lost 4 bases, with 10 bases spanning the gap. Per germline, CDR1 DFQATT and CDR2 SNEGSKA (reference sequence). Here the CDR3 reads CSAVGLPDTQYF. The DNA for the CDR3 is TGCAGTGCTGTAGGTTTGCCAGATACGCAGTATTTT.

The chain is built from TRBV24-1 and TRBJ2-5; 7 bases are a match to TRBD1. Per germline, CDR1 KGHDR and CDR2 SFDVKD. CDR3 length: 15 amino acids. J lost 1 base, V lost 4 bases, and 5 bases had no gene match. This CDR3 reads CATSESDRVQETQYF. The CDR3 DNA reads TGTGCCACCAGTGAGTCTGACAGGGTCCAAGAGACCCAGTACTTC.

The table lists this clonotype with a few counts. The chain uses TRBV29-1 and TRBJ1-5, with TRBD1 as a possible D gene (5 bases). This CDR3 spans 12 amino acids. V was shortened by 7 bases and J by 4 bases, with 11 bases between the two germline ends. CDR1 is SQVTM and CDR2 is ANQGSEA in the germline V gene. CDR3 bases: TGCAGCGCCGGGGGAGGAAATCAGCCCCAGCATTTT. This codes for CSAGGGNQPQHF.

The rearrangement joins TRBV7-6 to TRBJ2-1; maybe TRBD1 (5 bases). V was cut by 5 bases and J by 8 bases, with 10 bases left in between. Germline-derived CDR1 and CDR2 are SGHVS and FNYEAQ. The CDR3 contains 12 residues. DNA of the CDR3: TGTGCCAGCAGCCCAAACAGGTATGAGCAGTTCTTC. This gives the protein CASSPNRYEQFF.

The rearrangement joins TRBV20-1 to TRBJ1-4; 7 positions agree with TRBD1. Germline V gives CDR1 DFQATT, CDR2 SNEGSKA (reference sequence). The CDR3 is 15 residues long. J was trimmed by 3 bases and V by 5 bases; bases with no gene match: 9. The CDR3 DNA is TGCAGTGCTCGGAACTCCAGGGGGGCTAATGAAAAACTGTTTTTT. Translating gives CSARNSRGANEKLFF.

This clonotype was observed a handful of times. The chain recombines TRBV15 with TRBJ2-1, with D perhaps assigned TRBD1 or TRBD2 (5 bases each). Germline values: CDR1 LNHNV, CDR2 YYDKDF (reference sequence). V was cut by 1 base and J by 9 bases, with 13 bases left in between. The CDR3 spans 14 residues. The CDR3 region is CATSRGGTGGEQFF. CDR3 in DNA: TGTGCCACCAGCAGAGGTGGAACAGGAGGTGAGCAGTTCTTC.

This clonotype was seen repeatedly, ten times or more. This chain links TRBV20-1 with TRBJ2-1, with 11 bases fitting TRBD2. Germline V gene data show CDR1 as DFQATT and CDR2 as SNEGSKA (reference sequence). This CDR3 has 16 amino acids. Losses at the gene ends were 6 bases for V and 6 bases for J; bases not matched to a gene: 13. CDR3 protein: CSAIGVLAGVSNEQFF. CDR3 sequence (DNA): TGCAGTGCAATCGGGGTACTAGCGGGAGTTTCCAATGAGCAGTTCTTC.

This clonotype was seen a handful of times. The chain carries TRBV2 and TRBJ2-7; 7 bases align to TRBD1. The V and J ends lost 7 bases and 3 bases, in that order; junction bases with no gene match: 9. The CDR3 has 14 amino acids. The V gene's germline CDR1 is SNHLY and CDR2 FYNNEI. CDR3: CASTGQELLYEQYF. DNA for the CDR3: TGTGCCAGCACCGGACAGGAACTCCTCTACGAGCAGTACTTC.

This clonotype was seen more than once but under ten times. A read error is possible here, since a much larger clone lies one base away. The genes are TRBV5-4 and TRBJ2-7; no definite D call. Germline CDR1 SGHNT, CDR2 YYREEE (reference sequence). This CDR3 contains 11 residues. V lost 2 bases and J lost 3, with 3 bases in between. The CDR3: CASSLNYEQYF. The CDR3 bases are TGTGCCAGCAGCTTAAACTACGAGCAGTACTTC.

The table lists this clonotype with many counts. This sequence joins TRBV28 and TRBJ2-3, with D perhaps TRBD1 (5 bases). The CDR3 consists of 15 residues. V was cut by 3 bases and J by 7 bases, with 17 bases left in between. Germline values: CDR1 MDHEN, CDR2 SYDVKM. The CDR3 spells CASSLGPGGPYTQYF. DNA of the CDR3: TGTGCCAGCAGTTTGGGGCCCGGTGGTCCTTATACGCAGTATTTT.

At least ten counts were recorded for this clonotype. The V call is TRBV20-1, the J call TRBJ1-2; D is unclear. Germline V gene lookup returns CDR1 DFQATT and CDR2 SNEGSKA (reference sequence). The CDR3 consists of 13 residues. V was pared by 5 bases and J by 3 bases, with 13 bases between. The CDR3 region has the DNA TGCAGTGCTCATCCCTCCGGGGACTATGGCTACACCTTC. Protein product: CSAHPSGDYGYTF.

This clonotype was recorded a few times. At one end the junction does not follow the germline gene, possibly because of a read error. The chain recombines TRBV20-1 with TRBJ2-6, with TRBD1 matching over 7 bases. Per germline, CDR1 DFQATT and CDR2 SNEGSKA (reference sequence). The CDR3 runs 16 residues. CDR3 residues: CSARDRVSRGANVLTF. The CDR3 coding sequence is TGCAGTGCCAGAGACAGGGTGTCACGTGGGGCCAACGTCCTGACTTTC.